This T cell receptor (beta chain) was sequenced for a study of cytomegalovirus exposure and HLA in healthy donors. Whole-study results and caveats: Rarity characterized most TCR sequences, yet some public TCRs appeared in many donors. Reportedly, cytomegalovirus status was diagnosed with high sensitivity and specificity. Later, an analysis found that TCR clusters from the first cohort tended to co-occur in the 90 to 150 validation repertoires.

TCRdb's table, derived via immunoSEQ multiplex PCR, lists solely in-frame clones and lacks some. The table records approximately 150,000 clones, about 83% of them present only once. As regards this clone: What it binds is not known.

Per the germline V gene, CDR1 is MNHNS and CDR2 is SASEGT. This CDR3 has 16 residues. The ends lost 5 bases at V and 5 bases at J; junction bases unmatched: 11. The gene calls are TRBV6-1 and TRBJ2-2, with 7 bases aligning to TRBD2. Material for sequencing was PBMCs. The TCR sequence derives from a woman aged 30 to 39 in good health and CMV-seronegative. CDR3 in DNA: TGTGCCAGCAGTAAAGAGGAACTAGCGCTGACCGGGGAGCTGTTTTTT. Amino acids: CASSKEELALTGELFF.